One and the same sample provided the 27 T cell receptor beta chains below, sequenced in a study of T cell responses to AZD1222 COVID-19 vaccine. The assay was immunoSEQ multiplex PCR, and TCRdb's table has in-frame clones only and misses some. The top ten clones hold roughly 2.8% of a sample with under 100,000 clones, roughly 88% of them seen once. The specimen comprised peripheral blood, sampled on day 0 of AZD1222 vaccination. All receptors come from an adult in good health.

CDR3 amino acids: CASSLDARTGELFF. The CDR3 DNA is TGTGCCAGCAGCTTAGATGCGAGGACCGGGGAGCTGTTTTTT. The V and J genes are TRBV11-2 and TRBJ2-2; D remains ambiguous. Germline values: CDR1 SGHAT, CDR2 FQNNGV. Between the trimmed V and J ends, which lost 0 bases and 5 bases, there was a span of 7 bases. The CDR3 consists of 14 residues. Filled out from reference TRBV11-2 and TRBJ2-2, the complete variable domain reads EAGVAQSPRYKIIEKRQSVAFWCNPISGHATLYWYQQILGQGPKLLIQFQNNGVVDDSQLPKDRFSAERLKGVDSTLKIQPAKLEDSAVYLCASSLDARTGELFFGEGSRLTVL.

The J gene is TRBJ1-1, the V gene TRBV6-5, with 7 positions matching TRBD1. Per the germline V gene, CDR1 is MNHEY and CDR2 is SVGAGI. The CDR3 extends over 14 amino acids. V dropped 6 bases and J dropped 9; count of bases not matched to a gene: 13. The CDR3 DNA follows: TGTGCCAGCAGCCGACAGGGTTACGAAGTTAAAGCTTTCTTT. Its protein is CASSRQGYEVKAFF.

This chain uses TRBV11-1 with TRBJ1-2, with a tentative D call TRBD1 (6 bases). In germline, CDR1 is SGHAT, CDR2 FQDESV (reference sequence). The CDR3 has 13 residues. Trimming stripped 3 bases from V and 8 bases from J, with 13 bases between. The CDR3 protein is CASSFPGAWGYTF. The CDR3 DNA follows: TGTGCCAGCAGCTTTCCAGGGGCGTGGGGCTACACCTTC.

The rearrangement links TRBV18 to TRBJ1-2, with a tentative D call TRBD1 (5 bases). The CDR3 extends over 13 amino acids. Germline V CDR1 and CDR2: KGHSH, LQKENI. V was cut by 6 bases and J by 4 bases, with 12 bases left in between. Written as DNA, the CDR3 is TGTGCCAGCTCCCAGGGAGGGGTCTATGGCTACACCTTC. Its protein product is CASSQGGVYGYTF. The full variable domain, completed using reference TRBV18 and TRBJ1-2, is NAGVMQNPRHLVRRRGQEARLRCSPMKGHSHVYWYRQLPEEGLKFMVYLQKENIIDESGMPKERFSAEFPKEGPSILRIQQVVRGDSAAYFCASSQGGVYGYTFGSGTRLTVV.

The chain uses TRBV3-1 (or the pseudogene TRBV3-2) and TRBJ2-3, with D maybe TRBD1 (6 bases). This CDR3 spans 15 amino acids. V dropped 0 bases and J dropped 4 bases, with 11 bases sitting between them. The germline CDR1 and CDR2 sequences are LGHDT and YNNKEL (reference sequence). The CDR3 region has the DNA TGTGCCAGCAGCCAAGACAGGGGAAGGCCAGATACGCAGTATTTT. It translates to CASSQDRGRPDTQYF.

CDR3 in amino acids: CASSLGTLTYEQYF. The CDR3, as DNA: TGTGCCAGCTCACTGGGGACTTTAACCTACGAGCAGTACTTC. The V call is TRBV18, the J call TRBJ2-7; tentatively, D is TRBD2 (6 bases). Deletions cut 4 bases from V and 2 bases from J, with 12 bases between. The CDR3 runs 14 residues. CDR1 KGHSH and CDR2 LQKENI come from the germline V gene.

The chain combines TRBV6-5 with TRBJ2-2, with D unresolved. The V end lost 7 bases, the J end lost 0 bases, and 12 bases lay between the germline ends. Germline CDR1 is MNHEY and CDR2 is SVGAGI. The CDR3 is made up of 15 amino acids. In nucleotides, the CDR3 is TGTGCCAGCACCTCAGCAATCACGAACACCGGGGAGCTGTTTTTT. Its translation is CASTSAITNTGELFF.

CDR3 sequence: CASSQGTTDYGYTF. The CDR3 DNA is TGCGCCAGCAGCCAAGGAACCACCGACTATGGCTACACCTTC. The chain joins TRBV4-3 to TRBJ1-2, with D unresolved. V was clipped by 1 base and J by 3 bases, with 9 bases between them. The CDR3 length is 14 residues. In germline, CDR1 is LGHNA, CDR2 YSLEER.

The V and J genes are TRBV21-1 and TRBJ2-7; the table calls TRBD2, which could not be checked here. TRBV21-1 is noted as a pseudogene. This CDR3 region has 16 residues. CDR3 nucleotides: TGTGCCAGCAGCAAAGCGGATCGAGAGGTCGCCTACGAGCAGTACTTC. Protein product: CASSKADREVAYEQYF.

The J gene is TRBJ2-7, the V gene TRBV6-5; 9 bases fit TRBD1. Germline V gene data show CDR1 as MNHEY and CDR2 as SVGAGI. V lost 7 bases and J lost 3; bases outside the gene matches: 7. The CDR3 has 14 residues. In nucleotides, the CDR3 is TGTGCCAGCACCCCGGGGACAGGGATCTACGAGCAGTACTTC. Residues: CASTPGTGIYEQYF.

The chain uses TRBV4-1 and TRBJ1-1; D is unresolved. V lost 0 bases and J 1 base, leaving 9 bases between the germline ends. Germline CDR1 reads MGHRA; CDR2 reads YSYEKL. The CDR3 contains 15 residues. In nucleotides, the CDR3 is TGCGCCAGCAGCCAAGATAACGGGTGGAACACTGAAGCTTTCTTT. This codes for CASSQDNGWNTEAFF.

The chain couples TRBV5-4 to TRBJ1-1; D not certain. CDR1 and CDR2 from the germline V gene are SGHNT and YYREEE (reference sequence). This CDR3 is built from 14 residues. The germline V and J ends were trimmed by 4 bases and 3 bases, with 13 bases remaining between them. CDR3 region: CASSLYLGDTEAFF. The CDR3 coding sequence is TGTGCCAGCAGCCTATACCTTGGGGACACTGAAGCTTTCTTT.

V gene TRBV30 combines with J gene TRBJ1-5; 7 bases agree with TRBD1. The CDR3 spans 15 residues. Germline assignment: CDR1 GTSNPN and CDR2 SVGIG (reference sequence). Trimming removed 3 bases from V and 4 bases from J; junction bases left unmatched: 9. The CDR3 here is CAWRRGGAGNQPQHF. The CDR3 nucleotides read TGTGCCTGGAGGAGAGGGGGCGCAGGTAATCAGCCCCAGCATTTT.

The chain carries TRBV27 and TRBJ1-1, with D maybe TRBD1 (5 bases). Germline V gives CDR1 MNHEY, CDR2 SMNVEV (reference sequence). This CDR3 comprises 12 residues. Trimming pared 6 bases from V and 8 bases from J, leaving 13 bases between. CDR3 DNA sequence: TGTGCCAGCAGGTTCCGGGGCCAAGAAGCTTTCTTT. Protein product: CASRFRGQEAFF.

The chain recombines TRBV11-3 with TRBJ1-2; tentative D call: TRBD1 (5 bases). This CDR3 has 13 amino acids. Germline lookup yields CDR1 SGHNT and CDR2 YENEEA. Trimming removed 4 bases from V and 2 bases from J, with 8 bases in between. CDR3 DNA: TGTGCCAGCAGCTCGGGGCAGAACTATGGCTACACCTTC. The encoded protein is CASSSGQNYGYTF. The complete variable domain, with remaining parts taken from reference TRBV11-3 and TRBJ1-2, reads EAGVVQSPRYKIIEKKQPVAFWCNPISGHNTLYWYLQNLGQGPELLIRYENEEAVDDSQLPKDRFSAERLKGVDSTLKIQPAELGDSAVYLCASSSGQNYGYTFGSGTRLTVV.

The chain couples TRBV4-1 to TRBJ1-2; D gene uncertain. Germline V CDR1 and CDR2: MGHRA, YSYEKL. Trimming took 3 bases from V and 7 from J, leaving 18 bases between them. The CDR3 runs 15 residues. In DNA form, the CDR3 reads TGCGCCAGCAGCCAGCCGACAAAAGGAGGTCGTGGCTACACCTTC. It codes for CASSQPTKGGRGYTF.

This clone has just one count. The genes are TRBV19 and TRBJ1-1, with 9 bases matching TRBD1. The CDR3 length is 13 residues. V trimming: 7 bases; J trimming: 4 bases; junction bases outside the gene matches: 4. Germline V lookup: CDR1 LNHDA, CDR2 SQIVND (reference sequence). The CDR3 here is CASKQTGGTEAFF. CDR3 coding DNA: TGTGCCAGTAAACAGACAGGGGGCACTGAAGCTTTCTTT.

The chain is built from TRBV20-1 and TRBJ2-1, with no clear D. The ends were cut back, 0 bases at V and 7 bases at J, with 1 base in the middle. The germline CDR1 and CDR2 sequences are DFQATT and SNEGSKA (reference sequence). This CDR3 has 10 amino acids. The CDR3 loop reads CSARENEQFF. CDR3 DNA: TGCAGTGCTAGAGAGAATGAGCAGTTCTTC.

The chain couples TRBV10-2 to TRBJ1-1, with D possibly being TRBD1 (5 bases). The CDR3 runs to 15 residues. The V gene lost 6 bases and the J gene lost 0 bases, with 14 bases spanning the gap. Germline-derived CDR1 and CDR2 are WSHSY and SAAADI. CDR3 amino acids: CASRETASMNTEAFF. In DNA form, the CDR3 reads TGCGCCAGCAGGGAGACAGCGTCTATGAACACTGAAGCTTTCTTT.

This clone was recorded once. The chain uses TRBV28 and TRBJ2-7; D is uncertain. The CDR3 sequence is 11 residues long. The V gene's germline CDR1 is MDHEN and CDR2 SYDVKM. Trimming cost V 6 bases and J 4 bases, with 7 bases left between them. This chain's CDR3 is CASSPAYEQYF. DNA of the CDR3: TGTGCCAGCAGCCCAGCATACGAGCAGTACTTC.

The V call is TRBV7-2, the J call TRBJ2-3; 7 bases are a match to TRBD2. The CDR3 has 15 residues. Germline lookup yields CDR1 SGHTA and CDR2 FQGNSA. The V and J ends lost 0 bases and 2 bases, in that order; junction bases with no gene match: 2. This CDR3 is CASSLAGGSTDTQYF. CDR3 coding DNA: TGTGCCAGCAGCTTAGCCGGGGGGTCCACAGATACGCAGTATTTT.

The gene calls are TRBV24-1 and TRBJ1-2; D is unclear. This CDR3 region has 11 residues. Germline V CDR1 and CDR2: KGHDR, SFDVKD. V gave up 5 bases and J gave up 8 bases, with 8 bases separating them. The DNA of the CDR3 is TGTGCCACCAGTGTCCAGGCGGGCTACACCTTC. Translating it yields CATSVQAGYTF.

V usage is TRBV28 and J usage is TRBJ1-6, with D possibly TRBD1 on 5 matching bases. The CDR3 runs 12 residues. V was shortened by 10 bases and J by 6 bases, with 10 bases between the two germline ends. The germline CDR1 and CDR2 sequences are MDHEN and SYDVKM. The CDR3 is CATGTLNSPLHF. DNA of the CDR3: TGTGCCACCGGGACCCTTAATTCACCCCTCCACTTT.

The CDR3 sequence is CASSAGGSSYNEQFF. In nucleotides, the CDR3 is TGTGCCAGCAGCGCCGGGGGGAGTTCCTACAATGAGCAGTTCTTC. The chain joins TRBV9 to TRBJ2-1; 7 nucleotides line up with TRBD2. V lost 3 bases, J lost 1 base, and 4 bases stayed unmatched. Germline loops: CDR1 SGDLS, CDR2 YYNGEE. This CDR3 is 15 amino acids long. Complete variable domain (other parts from reference TRBV9 and TRBJ2-1): DSGVTQTPKHLITATGQRVTLRCSPRSGDLSVYWYQQSLDQGLQFLIQYYNGEERAKGNILERFSAQQFPDLHSELNLSSLELGDSALYFCASSAGGSSYNEQFFGPGTRLTVL.

The chain has TRBV7-9 and TRBJ1-2; D gene uncertain. With 4 bases removed from V and 1 base from J, the gap between germline ends came to 7 bases. CDR3 size: 13 residues. Germline lookup yields CDR1 SEHNR and CDR2 FQNEAQ (reference sequence). Here the CDR3 reads CASSSAFNYGYTF. The DNA of the CDR3 is TGTGCCAGCAGCTCCGCATTTAACTATGGCTACACCTTC.

In its sample, this clone was seen a few times. The chain has TRBV7-9 and TRBJ2-5; possible D gene TRBD2, 6 bases. The V end lost 2 bases, the J end lost 3 bases, and 10 bases lay between the germline ends. Germline lookup yields CDR1 SEHNR and CDR2 FQNEAQ (reference sequence). The CDR3 runs to 14 residues. The chain's CDR3 is CASSLYGGEETQYF. The CDR3 DNA reads TGTGCCAGCAGCTTATACGGGGGAGAAGAGACCCAGTACTTC.

V gene TRBV19 combines with J gene TRBJ2-5; 7 positions agree with TRBD1. V lost 9 bases to trimming and J lost 2 bases; unmatched junction nucleotides: 6. The germline V gene encodes CDR1 LNHDA and CDR2 SQIVND (reference sequence). This CDR3 has 13 amino acids. Here the CDR3 reads CASSGQLQETQYF. Here the CDR3 DNA reads TGTGCCAGCTCGGGACAGTTACAAGAGACCCAGTACTTC.